Each of the 26 T cell receptor beta chains below was sequenced from the same sample in a study of T cell responses to AZD1222 COVID-19 vaccine. Using immunoSEQ multiplex PCR, the repertoire was profiled, and TCRdb retains in-frame clones only, with some absent. The data contain approximately 150,000 clones, 90% of them seen just once; the ten biggest clones take up less than 3%. The sequenced sample was peripheral blood, obtained on day 0 of AZD1222 vaccination. Every receptor here comes from an adult in good health.

This chain links TRBV21-1 with TRBJ1-6; the listed D gene, TRBD1, was not tested against the DNA. TRBV21-1 is assigned pseudogene status. The CDR3 loop spans 18 amino acids. CDR3 nucleotide sequence: TGTGCCAGCAGCAAAGTGGGGACAGGGAGGCCCTATAATTCACCCCTCCACTTT. Its translation is CASSKVGTGRPYNSPLHF.

J is TRBJ2-5 and V is TRBV6-2 or TRBV6-3; a possible D gene is TRBD2 (5 bases). Germline lookup yields CDR1 MNHEY and CDR2 SVGEGT. The CDR3 covers 11 residues. V dropped 6 bases and J dropped 5 bases, with 7 bases sitting between them. CDR3 sequence: CASSPGETQYF. The CDR3 DNA is TGTGCCAGCAGCCCGGGGGAGACCCAGTACTTC.

The genes are TRBV29-1 and TRBJ1-1, with D maybe TRBD1 (5 bases). Germline CDR1 reads SQVTM; CDR2 reads ANQGSEA. This CDR3 is 12 amino acids long. V dropped 4 bases and J dropped 10 bases, with 16 bases sitting between them. CDR3 sequence (DNA): TGCAGCGTTGGGAGGGGTATGGGCGGAGCTTTCTTT. Its translation is CSVGRGMGGAFF.

The chain links TRBV5-1 to TRBJ1-2; D is ambiguous. V was shortened by 4 bases and J by 4 bases, with 14 bases between the two germline ends. The CDR3 is made up of 14 amino acids. Germline lookup yields CDR1 SGHRS and CDR2 YFSETQ. The CDR3 DNA sequence: TGCGCCAGCAGCCCCTCAACCGACGTCTATGGCTACACCTTC. It encodes CASSPSTDVYGYTF.

This clone has just a few counts. The CDR3 DNA sequence: TGTGCCAGCAGTTTCCCAGGGTACCAGCCCCAGCATTTT. Translated: CASSFPGYQPQHF. V is TRBV27 and J is TRBJ1-5, with a weak D call TRBD1 (5 bases). Germline V CDR1 and CDR2: MNHEY, SMNVEV (reference sequence). V was cut by 3 bases and J by 7 bases, with 10 bases left in between. This CDR3 is built from 13 residues.

The chain joins TRBV11-1 to TRBJ2-1; TRBD2 agrees at 7 bases. Germline-derived CDR1 and CDR2 are SGHAT and FQDESV (reference sequence). The CDR3 contains 15 residues. The V gene end was trimmed by 1 base and the J gene end by 4 bases; junction bases not matched to a gene: 4. The CDR3, as DNA: TGTGCCAGCAGCTTAGGGCTAGCGGAATACAATGAGCAGTTCTTC. Translating it yields CASSLGLAEYNEQFF. The variable domain in full, completed from reference TRBV11-1 and TRBJ2-1, reads EAEVAQSPRYKITEKSQAVAFWCDPISGHATLYWYRQILGQGPELLVQFQDESVVDDSQLPKDRFSAERLKGVDSTLKIQPAELGDSAMYLCASSLGLAEYNEQFFGPGTRLTVL.

V gene TRBV7-2 combines with J gene TRBJ1-1; D is ambiguous. Germline loops: CDR1 SGHTA, CDR2 FQGNSA. There are 14 residues in the CDR3. The V gene lost 2 bases and the J gene lost 0 bases, with 7 bases spanning the gap. Here the CDR3 reads CASSLYGLNTEAFF. The CDR3 DNA follows: TGTGCCAGCAGCTTATATGGATTGAACACTGAAGCTTTCTTT.

This chain links TRBV6-1 with TRBJ1-3; D may be TRBD1 (5 bases). CDR1 is MNHNS and CDR2 is SASEGT in the germline V gene. Trimming removed 0 bases from V and 4 bases from J, with 13 bases in between. The CDR3 is made up of 16 amino acids. CDR3 residues: CASSEAVSGTGNTIYF. DNA for the CDR3: TGTGCCAGCAGTGAAGCCGTATCCGGGACGGGAAACACCATATATTTT.

The chain carries TRBV6-5 and TRBJ2-3, with D unresolved. This CDR3 region has 16 residues. Trimming stripped 0 bases from V and 4 bases from J, with 14 bases between. Germline-derived CDR1 and CDR2 are MNHEY and SVGAGI. The CDR3 loop is CASSYSGTGSADTQYF. CDR3 nucleotide sequence: TGTGCCAGCAGTTACTCTGGAACGGGCTCCGCAGATACGCAGTATTTT.

The chain carries TRBV27 and TRBJ1-1; a possible D gene is TRBD1 (5 bases). The V end was cut by 2 bases, the J end by 2 bases, with 12 bases between. CDR1 and CDR2 (germline): MNHEY, SMNVEV (reference sequence). The CDR3 length is 15 residues. The CDR3, as DNA: TGTGCCAGCAGTTTACTCGACAGAATTAACACTGAAGCTTTCTTT. As protein: CASSLLDRINTEAFF.

The chain recombines TRBV27 with TRBJ2-3, with D unclear. CDR1 MNHEY and CDR2 SMNVEV come from the germline V gene (reference sequence). CDR3 length equals 15 residues. V lost 9 bases and J lost 0, with 16 bases in between. CDR3 in DNA: TGTGCCAGTGTCTCGGCGGCTACTAGCACAGATACGCAGTATTTT. This sequence encodes CASVSAATSTDTQYF.

This clone has only one observation. The genes are TRBV11-2 and TRBJ2-7; 7 positions agree with TRBD1. With 4 bases clipped from V and 3 bases from J, the junction kept 9 bases outside the gene matches. The CDR3 contains 15 residues. The germline V gene has CDR1 SGHAT and CDR2 FQNNGV. The CDR3 protein is CASSSSGTAGYEQYF. CDR3 nucleotides: TGTGCCAGCAGCTCTTCCGGGACAGCAGGCTACGAGCAGTACTTC.

The V gene is TRBV5-1, the J gene TRBJ1-1; a weak D match, TRBD1 (5 bases). Germline V CDR1 and CDR2: SGHRS, YFSETQ. The CDR3 spans 15 residues. V shed 5 bases and J shed 0 bases, with 14 bases lying between them. This chain's CDR3 is CASSFAGAVNTEAFF. The CDR3 nucleotides are TGCGCCAGCAGTTTCGCCGGGGCCGTGAACACTGAAGCTTTCTTT.

The rearrangement uses TRBV6-1 and TRBJ1-5, with TRBD1 as a possible D gene (5 bases). The germline V and J ends were trimmed by 5 bases and 9 bases, with 14 bases remaining between them. Germline CDR1 and CDR2: MNHNS and SASEGT. This CDR3 region has 13 residues. The DNA of the CDR3 is TGTGCCAGCAGTCACGGGGGGGTTCGGCCCCAGCATTTT. Residues: CASSHGGVRPQHF.

This chain links TRBV5-4 with TRBJ1-2; a possible D gene is TRBD1 (6 bases). V lost 5 bases to trimming and J lost 2 bases, with 10 bases between them. The CDR3 runs to 13 residues. CDR1 and CDR2 from the germline V gene are SGHNT and YYREEE (reference sequence). This CDR3 is CASRVDSNYGYTF. CDR3 bases: TGTGCCAGCAGGGTGGACAGCAACTATGGCTACACCTTC.

This chain links TRBV6-4 with TRBJ1-2; 11 nucleotides align to TRBD1. Per germline, CDR1 MRHNA and CDR2 SNTAGT. Germline trimming cut 2 bases from V and 7 bases from J; bases unmatched to any gene: 6. The CDR3 runs 15 residues. CDR3 sequence reads: CASSDNQGTGGGYTF. The CDR3 region has the DNA TGTGCCAGCAGTGACAACCAAGGGACAGGGGGTGGCTACACCTTC.

The chain combines TRBV15 with TRBJ2-5; D ambiguous. This CDR3 has 15 residues. The germline V gene has CDR1 LNHNV and CDR2 YYDKDF (reference sequence). Deletions cut 0 bases from V and 1 base from J, with 9 bases between. DNA for the CDR3: TGTGCCACCAGCAGAGATCGCGGCAGCCAAGAGACCCAGTACTTC. The encoded protein is CATSRDRGSQETQYF.

CDR3 region: CASRLLPRAGGLGYGYTF. Here the CDR3 DNA reads TGTGCCAGCAGGCTCCTACCTCGGGCGGGGGGCTTGGGCTATGGCTACACCTTC. The chain links TRBV7-8 to TRBJ1-2; TRBD1 might be the D (6 bases). The germline V gene has CDR1 SGHVS and CDR2 FQNEAQ. The CDR3 spans 18 residues. V lost 6 bases, J lost 4 bases, and 27 bases lay in between.

This chain links TRBV5-4 with TRBJ2-7; D may be TRBD1 (5 bases). This CDR3 has 15 residues. Trimming took off 0 bases at V and 5 bases at J, with 15 bases between the two ends. Germline CDR1 is SGHNT and CDR2 is YYREEE (reference sequence). The CDR3 here is CASSLEAGKSHEQYF. DNA of the CDR3: TGTGCCAGCAGCTTGGAGGCAGGGAAGTCCCACGAGCAGTACTTC.

This chain joins TRBV5-4 and TRBJ2-1; a weak D match, TRBD2 (5 bases). CDR1 SGHNT and CDR2 YYREEE come from the germline V gene (reference sequence). CDR3 length: 15 residues. Trimming removed 3 bases from V and 3 bases from J, with 13 bases in between. The CDR3 region is CASSSYSGNYNEQFF. The CDR3 DNA reads TGTGCCAGCAGCTCGTATTCGGGGAACTACAATGAGCAGTTCTTC.

V and J are TRBV6-5 and TRBJ2-2, with 9 bases matching TRBD1. The CDR3 length is 16 residues. J lost 2 bases, V lost 4 bases, and 5 bases had no gene match. Looked up from germline, CDR1 is MNHEY and CDR2 is SVGAGI. The CDR3 nucleotides are TGTGCCAGCAGTTTCGGACAGGGGCCCAACACCGGGGAGCTGTTTTTT. This sequence encodes CASSFGQGPNTGELFF.

This clone is termed medium-sized (0.01 to 0.1%). This rearrangement joins TRBV6-2 or TRBV6-3 to TRBJ1-1, with 8 positions matching TRBD1. With 6 bases clipped from V and 1 base from J, the junction kept 4 bases outside the gene matches. The germline gives CDR1 MNHEY, CDR2 SVGEGT. The CDR3 length is 14 residues. DNA of the CDR3: TGTGCCAGCAGCAGGGGGCGAAGGAACACTGAAGCTTTCTTT. Translating gives CASSRGRRNTEAFF.

V and J are TRBV6-5 and TRBJ2-1; possibly TRBD1 for D (6 bases). With 0 bases removed from V and 2 bases from J, the gap between germline ends came to 8 bases. CDR3 length: 15 residues. Germline loops: CDR1 MNHEY, CDR2 SVGAGI. This chain's CDR3 is CASSYSRTAYNEQFF. In DNA form, the CDR3 reads TGTGCCAGCAGTTACTCGAGGACAGCCTACAATGAGCAGTTCTTC.

The chain combines TRBV2 with TRBJ2-1, with D perhaps TRBD2 (6 bases). The CDR3 runs 13 residues. Germline V gene data show CDR1 as SNHLY and CDR2 as FYNNEI. V lost 8 bases, J lost 2 bases, and 10 bases lay in between. The CDR3 nucleotides are TGTGCCAGCCCCGGGAGCACCTACAATGAGCAGTTCTTC. It encodes CASPGSTYNEQFF.

The V call is TRBV5-1, the J call TRBJ1-2; D gene unclear. The CDR3 runs to 14 residues. Trimming cost V 1 base and J 3 bases, with 10 bases left between them. Germline V lookup: CDR1 SGHRS, CDR2 YFSETQ. CDR3 residues: CASSLIVGDYGYTF. The CDR3 DNA reads as TGCGCCAGCAGCTTGATAGTTGGGGACTATGGCTACACCTTC. Together with reference TRBV5-1 and TRBJ1-2, the CDR3 gives the full variable domain: KAGVTQTPRYLIKTRGQQVTLSCSPISGHRSVSWYQQTPGQGLQFLFEYFSETQRNKGNFPGRFSGRQFSNSRSEMNVSTLELGDSALYLCASSLIVGDYGYTFGSGTRLTVV.

CDR3 nucleotides: TGCGCCAGCAGCTTGGGTACGGCGGGAAGCACAGATACGCAGTATTTT. It translates to CASSLGTAGSTDTQYF. The V gene is TRBV5-1, the J gene TRBJ2-3, with D possibly being TRBD2 (6 bases). CDR3 length: 16 amino acids. With 0 bases removed from V and 0 bases from J, the gap between germline ends came to 11 bases. Germline lookup yields CDR1 SGHRS and CDR2 YFSETQ.